This T cell receptor beta chain was obtained from a study of human T cells and chemical hapten exposure. Study at large: Donors were sensitized with 2% DPC on the upper inner arm. From small differences in pooled library volume came most of the variation in per-sample TCR yields.

Sample time point: pre-sensitization, week 0. Stated treatment: therapeutic diphenylcyclopropenone sensitization with weekly scalp DPC. Researchers sampled blood before each patch test went on. CDR1 and CDR2 from the germline V gene are WSHSY and SAAADI. The CDR3 is made up of 15 amino acids. Trimming took 0 bases from V and 2 from J, leaving 9 bases between them. The library attached unique molecular identifiers to individual cDNA molecules. Each CDR3 protein is one row after TCRdb ran MiXCR on the RACE reads. The table records more than 300,000 distinct CDR3 sequences, about 5.1% of them present only once.

J is TRBJ2-3 and V is TRBV10-2, with D tentatively TRBD1 (6 bases). This clonotype originated in a woman between 50 and 59 years old with alopecia areata. Some clones in this sample may be carry-over from other donors' samples. Specimen: whole blood, collected in connection with sensitization to the hapten diphenylcyclopropenone (DPC). The chain's CDR3 is CASSESGTITDTQYF. CDR3 sequence (DNA): TGCGCCAGCAGTGAGTCCGGGACAATCACAGATACGCAGTATTTT.